Below, 8 T cell receptor beta chains from the same sample are listed, as sequenced in a study of post-analysis software for immune sequencing data. No antigen is known for these receptors. Study outcomes and limitations: Patients had higher frequencies than controls of roughly 5 TRBV segments, including TRBV5-6, TRBV5-1 and TRBV20-1.

Sequencing libraries made from TCR beta cDNA carried unique molecular identifiers. TCRdb reanalysed the PCR reads using MiXCR and keeps one entry per CDR3 protein. The table has 550,000 to 700,000 distinct CDR3 sequences, about 44% seen once. Input material: blood. The receptor source for this set is a girl between 5 and 17 years old with multiple sclerosis.

This clonotype has just one count. This chain links TRBV7-2 with TRBJ1-2; D perhaps matches TRBD1 (5 bases). Germline V gene data show CDR1 as SGHTA and CDR2 as FQGNSA. V shed 5 bases and J shed 4 bases, with 14 bases lying between them. This CDR3 has 14 residues. CDR3 DNA: TGTGCCAGCAGCCATGGTAGGGGAACCTATGGCTACACCTTC. This gives the protein CASSHGRGTYGYTF.

The chain uses TRBV28 and TRBJ2-7; 10 bases agree with TRBD2. The CDR3 has 18 residues. With 4 bases clipped from V and 7 bases from J, the junction kept 19 bases outside the gene matches. Germline values: CDR1 MDHEN, CDR2 SYDVKM. The CDR3 DNA is TGTGCCAGCAGTTCACGGACCGGGACTAGCGTCCCCCTGCGGGAGCAGTACTTC. Translation gives CASSSRTGTSVPLREQYF.

In this sample, this clonotype turned up once. CDR3 coding DNA: TGCGCCAGCAGGGAGGGAGGGACTGGGGCCAACGTCCTGACTTTC. It specifies CASREGGTGANVLTF. The chain uses TRBV10-2 and TRBJ2-6; 7 bases fit TRBD2. Trimming at V came to 6 bases and at J to 2 bases, leaving 4 bases not matched to a gene. Germline V CDR1 and CDR2: WSHSY, SAAADI. The CDR3 totals 15 residues.

The chain carries TRBV9 and TRBJ2-1; D possibly corresponds to TRBD1 (6 bases). In germline, CDR1 is SGDLS, CDR2 YYNGEE. CDR3 length: 18 amino acids. V lost 3 bases, J lost 0 bases, and 19 bases lay in between. The DNA of the CDR3 is TGTGCCAGCAGCGCCGCTACCACCAGGGGATACTCCTACAATGAGCAGTTCTTC. Translating gives CASSAATTRGYSYNEQFF.

The chain has TRBV4-1 and TRBJ2-1, with 8 bases lining up with TRBD2. Unmatched junction bases numbered 11, after V lost 7 bases and J lost 3 bases. This CDR3 region has 16 residues. Germline V gives CDR1 MGHRA, CDR2 YSYEKL. CDR3: CASTHSWREDYNEQFF. DNA of the CDR3: TGCGCCAGCACCCACAGTTGGCGGGAGGACTACAATGAGCAGTTCTTC.

This clonotype was observed a handful of times. The chain couples TRBV20-1 to TRBJ2-4, with 10 nucleotides matching TRBD2. The end of the DNA aligns better with TRBJ2-5, so the J call may be wrong. The CDR3 is 13 amino acids. Germline CDR1 DFQATT, CDR2 SNEGSKA (reference sequence). The CDR3 DNA sequence: TGCAGTGCTCCTACTAGCGGGGATGAGACCCAGTACTTC. It translates to CSAPTSGDETQYF.

The chain joins TRBV29-1 to TRBJ2-3, with D uncertain. The CDR3 totals 13 residues. The V gene lost 6 bases and the J gene lost 2 bases, with 12 bases spanning the gap. Per the germline V gene, CDR1 is SQVTM and CDR2 is ANQGSEA. The CDR3 DNA reads as TGCAGCGTCCCGGGTGGGCCCACAGATACGCAGTATTTT. This translates into CSVPGGPTDTQYF.

V and J are TRBV20-1 and TRBJ2-1, with a tentative D call TRBD2 (5 bases). There are 15 residues in the CDR3. CDR1 DFQATT and CDR2 SNEGSKA come from the germline V gene (reference sequence). V dropped 8 bases and J dropped 7 bases, with 24 bases sitting between them. CDR3 region: CSRPVGVGDGNEQFF. The CDR3 DNA reads TGCAGTCGACCGGTTGGGGTGGGAGACGGTAATGAGCAGTTCTTC.